The 3 T cell receptor beta chains below come from one sample, sequenced in a study of technical replicates of blood from a handful of donors. The repertoire was sequenced with immunoSEQ multiplex PCR; TCRdb's copy has only in-frame clones and lacks some. The repertoire has under 95,000 clones, about 98% of them found once; the top ten carry approximately 0.15%. The sequenced sample was T cells isolated from PBMCs. Every receptor here comes from a human donor in good health.

The chain couples TRBV5-6 to TRBJ1-2, with no clear D. CDR1 is SGHDT and CDR2 is YYEEEE in the germline V gene. Trimming shortened V by 0 bases and J by 2 bases, and 8 bases separated the two germline ends. This CDR3 is built from 14 residues. The CDR3 here is CASSLEQANYGYTF. The DNA for the CDR3 is TGTGCCAGCAGCTTGGAGCAGGCGAACTATGGCTACACCTTC.

The V gene is TRBV4-2, the J gene TRBJ2-7, with 14 positions matching TRBD2. This CDR3 contains 15 residues. Per the germline V gene, CDR1 is LGHNA and CDR2 is YNFKEQ. Trimming removed 4 bases from V and 9 bases from J; junction bases left unmatched: 8. The CDR3 is CASSPRLAGGPRQYF. CDR3 in DNA: TGTGCCAGCAGCCCCCGACTAGCGGGAGGGCCGCGGCAGTACTTC.

The chain links TRBV5-1 to TRBJ1-1; maybe TRBD1 (5 bases). The germline V gene has CDR1 SGHRS and CDR2 YFSETQ. The V end lost 4 bases, the J end lost 0 bases, and 22 bases lay between the germline ends. The CDR3 has 18 amino acids. CDR3 sequence reads: CASSKAGPHSSLNTEAFF. CDR3 DNA sequence: TGCGCCAGCAGCAAGGCAGGGCCCCATTCCTCGTTGAACACTGAAGCTTTCTTT.